The text below deals with one T cell receptor beta chain. This record comes from a study of T cell changes during pregnancy in multiple sclerosis. Germline values: CDR1 SNHLY, CDR2 FYNNEI. There are 15 residues in the CDR3. The V gene lost 9 bases and the J gene lost 11 bases, with 28 bases spanning the gap. Method: immunoSEQ multiplex PCR; TCRdb's copy keeps in-frame clones and lacks some. The sample records 50,000 to 75,000 clones, around 90% being singletons. This sample comprised peripheral blood, obtained in the first trimester of pregnancy. The clonotype originates from a female donor in good health, enrolled as a control in a pregnancy study. V and J are TRBV2 and TRBJ1-1; possible D gene TRBD1, 6 bases. CDR3 nucleotide sequence: TGTGCCAGTCCGGGTTTTCCACAGGGTTTGGCCAAGGCTTTCTTT. This gives the protein CASPGFPQGLAKAFF.